The 30 T cell receptor beta chains given below trace back to one sample, sequenced in a study of shared clonotypes between healthy human individuals. Using immunoSEQ multiplex PCR, the repertoire was profiled, and TCRdb retains in-frame clones only, with some absent. The sample lists roughly 1,500,000 clones; approximately 98.5% were seen once. Sequencing used naive CD4+ T cells sorted from blood. Subset denoted: CD45RA+ positively selected. These receptor sequences come from a man aged 30 to 39 in good health.

The chain recombines TRBV5-1 with TRBJ2-7, with D maybe TRBD2 (7 bases). Trimming stripped 6 bases from V and 6 bases from J, with 19 bases between. The V gene's germline CDR1 is SGHRS and CDR2 YFSETQ. The CDR3 runs to 14 residues. As DNA, the CDR3 is TGCGCCAGCAACTCTCCCGGGGAGGGGGGCGAGCAGTACTTC. Translated: CASNSPGEGGEQYF.

The chain joins TRBV18 to TRBJ1-5; D gene ambiguous. Germline CDR1 is KGHSH and CDR2 is LQKENI. CDR3 length: 16 residues. The ends were cut back, 4 bases at V and 0 bases at J, with 13 bases in the middle. The chain's CDR3 is CASSQSVGSSNQPQHF. The CDR3 DNA sequence: TGTGCCAGCTCACAGAGCGTAGGTTCTAGCAATCAGCCCCAGCATTTT.

The CDR3 loop is CASSPQGHSNQPQHF. In DNA form, the CDR3 reads TGTGCCAGCAGTCCCCAGGGACATAGCAATCAGCCCCAGCATTTT. The chain recombines TRBV5-8 with TRBJ1-5; tentative D call: TRBD1 (6 bases). Germline loops: CDR1 SGHTS, CDR2 YDEGEE. V was trimmed by 5 bases and J by 0 bases, leaving 12 bases between them. The CDR3 length is 15 residues.

CDR3 residues: CASSQGSEAFF. The DNA of the CDR3 is TGTGCCAGCAGCCAGGGGTCTGAAGCTTTCTTT. This rearrangement joins TRBV6-5 to TRBJ1-1; D is possibly TRBD1 (6 bases). This CDR3 has 11 amino acids. V was cut by 6 bases and J by 6 bases, with 8 bases left in between. Germline V gene lookup returns CDR1 MNHEY and CDR2 SVGAGI.

The genes are TRBV11-2 and TRBJ1-3; D is possibly TRBD1 (6 bases). The germline CDR1 and CDR2 sequences are SGHAT and FQNNGV. With 6 bases removed from V and 4 bases from J, the gap between germline ends came to 22 bases. This CDR3 contains 17 residues. The CDR3 nucleotides are TGTGCCAGCAGACACCCCCCGCAGAAAGGACAGGGAAACACCATATATTTT. It translates to CASRHPPQKGQGNTIYF.

V and J are TRBV29-1 and TRBJ2-5; the match to TRBD2 covers 7 bases. CDR3 length equals 13 residues. V gave up 6 bases and J gave up 4 bases; unmatched junction bases: 8. CDR1 SQVTM and CDR2 ANQGSEA come from the germline V gene. DNA of the CDR3: TGCAGCGTAACCAGCGGGGCGGGAGAGACCCAGTACTTC. As protein: CSVTSGAGETQYF.

The V gene is TRBV30, the J gene TRBJ2-1; 8 bases fit TRBD2. The junction had 7 bases not matched to a gene; V was cut back by 7 bases and J by 5 bases. CDR1 is GTSNPN and CDR2 is SVGIG in the germline V gene (reference sequence). The length of the CDR3 is 13 residues. DNA for the CDR3: TGTGCCTCAGGACTAGCCTGGGACAATGAGCAGTTCTTC. It translates to CASGLAWDNEQFF.

In the case of this clone: The same CDR3 also results from other DNA sequences found in this sample. The chain recombines TRBV7-6 with TRBJ1-2, with D tentatively TRBD1 (6 bases). Germline CDR1 and CDR2: SGHVS and FNYEAQ. Trimming shortened V by 5 bases and J by 7 bases, and 26 bases separated the two germline ends. The CDR3 totals 17 residues. CDR3 coding DNA: TGTGCCAGCAGCCCATACGGGGGCGAGGGCCCAGTGGGTGGCTACACCTTC. Its protein product is CASSPYGGEGPVGGYTF.

The J gene is TRBJ2-7, the V gene TRBV5-1; D gene uncertain. Germline loops: CDR1 SGHRS, CDR2 YFSETQ. V was trimmed by 4 bases and J by 2 bases, leaving 10 bases between them. The CDR3 consists of 13 residues. The CDR3 DNA reads TGCGCCAGCAGCCCTACAGCGCCCTACGAGCAGTACTTC. It is translated as CASSPTAPYEQYF.

The chain couples TRBV29-1 to TRBJ2-1; no firm D call. Trimming took off 3 bases at V and 0 bases at J, with 12 bases between the two ends. The CDR3 loop spans 15 amino acids. The germline gives CDR1 SQVTM, CDR2 ANQGSEA. CDR3 region: CSVELGFSSYNEQFF. The CDR3 bases are TGCAGCGTTGAGCTCGGGTTTAGCTCCTACAATGAGCAGTTCTTC.

The chain links TRBV6-4 to TRBJ2-1; 11 bases fit TRBD2. With 4 bases clipped from V and 0 bases from J, the junction kept 8 bases outside the gene matches. Per the germline V gene, CDR1 is MRHNA and CDR2 is SNTAGT. This CDR3 contains 18 residues. The CDR3: CASSGGLAEQGSYNEQFF. For the CDR3, the DNA is TGTGCCAGCAGTGGGGGACTAGCGGAGCAGGGCTCCTACAATGAGCAGTTCTTC.

The genes are TRBV5-1 and TRBJ2-1, with 7 positions matching TRBD2. The germline V gene encodes CDR1 SGHRS and CDR2 YFSETQ. Losses at the gene ends were 0 bases for V and 8 bases for J; bases not matched to a gene: 11. The CDR3 extends over 16 amino acids. CDR3 in amino acids: CASSLVRERDLDEQFF. In nucleotides, the CDR3 is TGCGCCAGCAGCTTGGTGCGGGAGAGGGATCTGGATGAGCAGTTCTTC.

J is TRBJ2-1 and V is TRBV9; a weak D match, TRBD2 (6 bases). V lost 2 bases, J lost 5 bases, and 14 bases lay in between. Germline V lookup: CDR1 SGDLS, CDR2 YYNGEE. The CDR3 extends over 15 amino acids. The CDR3 DNA follows: TGTGCCAGCAGCGTGGAGGGAGCCTGGCACAATGAGCAGTTCTTC. Translating gives CASSVEGAWHNEQFF.

The chain recombines TRBV15 with TRBJ2-1; 14 nucleotides match TRBD2. CDR1 and CDR2 (germline): LNHNV, YYDKDF (reference sequence). V trimming: 1 base; J trimming: 7 bases; junction bases outside the gene matches: 6. This CDR3 is built from 17 residues. This CDR3 is CATSRVPTSGRGNEQFF. CDR3 bases: TGTGCCACCAGCAGAGTCCCGACTAGCGGGAGGGGTAATGAGCAGTTCTTC.

V gene TRBV7-9 combines with J gene TRBJ1-2; D is unresolved. Trimming shortened V by 4 bases and J by 2 bases, and 23 bases separated the two germline ends. CDR1 and CDR2 (germline): SEHNR, FQNEAQ (reference sequence). This CDR3 is 18 amino acids long. The CDR3 nucleotides are TGTGCCAGCAGCTCGATAACAAACGGACCGCTACCCAACTATGGCTACACCTTC. As protein: CASSSITNGPLPNYGYTF.

The genes are TRBV9 and TRBJ2-5; TRBD2 matches at 8 bases. CDR3 length equals 18 residues. Germline V gene data show CDR1 as SGDLS and CDR2 as YYNGEE. Unmatched junction bases numbered 11, after V lost 0 bases and J lost 1 base. The CDR3 DNA reads TGTGCCAGCAGCGTAGCTGTGAGCGGGAGTTCGATCCAAGAGACCCAGTACTTC. This translates into CASSVAVSGSSIQETQYF.

The J gene is TRBJ2-7, the V gene TRBV29-1; D uncertain. Germline CDR1 SQVTM, CDR2 ANQGSEA. The CDR3 runs to 10 residues. Trimming left V 2 bases short and J 5 bases short, with 4 bases between. The CDR3 sequence is CSVETHEQYF. In DNA, the CDR3 is TGCAGCGTTGAAACCCACGAGCAGTACTTC.

This chain uses TRBV10-3 with TRBJ1-2; D might be TRBD1 (6 bases). From germline, CDR1 is ENHRY and CDR2 SYGVKD. V was cut by 9 bases and J by 4 bases, with 18 bases left in between. This CDR3 is 14 amino acids long. CDR3 DNA: TGTGCCATTAAACAGGGCCTCGGCGGCTATGGCTACACCTTC. It translates to CAIKQGLGGYGYTF.

The gene calls are TRBV7-9 and TRBJ1-4; no definite D call. In germline, CDR1 is SEHNR, CDR2 FQNEAQ (reference sequence). Between the trimmed V and J ends, which lost 8 bases and 8 bases, there was a span of 6 bases. This CDR3 has 10 residues. The DNA of the CDR3 is TGTGCCAGCGGGAGAGAAAAACTGTTTTTT. Its protein product is CASGREKLFF. Full variable domain (outside the CDR3, taken from reference TRBV7-9 and TRBJ1-4): DTGVSQNPRHKITKRGQNVTFRCDPISEHNRLYWYRQTLGQGPEFLTYFQNEAQLEKSRLLSDRFSAERPKGSFSTLEIQRTEQGDSAMYLCASGREKLFFGSGTQLSVL.

The rearrangement joins TRBV28 to TRBJ1-1, with a weak D call TRBD1 (5 bases). The germline V gene encodes CDR1 MDHEN and CDR2 SYDVKM. Trimming stripped 6 bases from V and 5 bases from J, with 19 bases between. The CDR3 totals 15 residues. CDR3 coding DNA: TGTGCCAGCAGCCGCCAGACAGAGGTGGAAACTGAAGCTTTCTTT. It specifies CASSRQTEVETEAFF.

The CDR3 region is CASRAPGLAANEQYF. The CDR3 coding sequence is TGTGCCAGCAGGGCCCCCGGACTAGCGGCGAACGAGCAGTACTTC. The chain links TRBV2 to TRBJ2-7; 10 positions agree with TRBD2. CDR1 and CDR2 from the germline V gene are SNHLY and FYNNEI. CDR3 length: 15 residues. J was trimmed by 5 bases and V by 6 bases; bases with no gene match: 10.

The chain is built from TRBV29-1 and TRBJ2-3; D gene unclear. Germline V gene sequence: CDR1 SQVTM, CDR2 ANQGSEA. This CDR3 is built from 16 residues. Trimming shortened V by 3 bases and J by 2 bases, and 18 bases separated the two germline ends. The chain's CDR3 is CSVDRSPMGYTDTQYF. Here the CDR3 DNA reads TGCAGCGTTGATCGAAGCCCAATGGGTTACACAGATACGCAGTATTTT.

The chain couples TRBV27 to TRBJ2-2, with D tentatively TRBD2 (5 bases). This CDR3 has 14 residues. With 7 bases removed from V and 5 bases from J, the gap between germline ends came to 14 bases. Germline V CDR1 and CDR2: MNHEY, SMNVEV (reference sequence). CDR3 sequence (DNA): TGTGCCAGCACTCGGTGGGTAGCGACCGGGGAGCTGTTTTTT. It is translated as CASTRWVATGELFF.

The chain joins TRBV28 to TRBJ2-1, with D unclear. The CDR3 loop spans 13 amino acids. The ends were cut back, 5 bases at V and 8 bases at J, with 13 bases in the middle. Germline lookup yields CDR1 MDHEN and CDR2 SYDVKM. CDR3 protein: CASSEGGRYEQFF. CDR3 coding DNA: TGTGCCAGCAGTGAAGGCGGTAGGTATGAGCAGTTCTTC. The full variable domain, rest sourced from reference TRBV28 and TRBJ2-1, is DVKVTQSSRYLVKRTGEKVFLECVQDMDHENMFWYRQDPGLGLRLIYFSYDVKMKEKGDIPEGYSVSREKKERFSLILESASTNQTSMYLCASSEGGRYEQFFGPGTRLTVL.

V usage is TRBV2 and J usage is TRBJ1-3, with 9 nucleotides matching TRBD1. The ends lost 3 bases at V and 1 base at J; junction bases unmatched: 4. Looked up from germline, CDR1 is SNHLY and CDR2 is FYNNEI. This CDR3 has 16 amino acids. Here the CDR3 DNA reads TGTGCCAGCAGTGAGGGACAGGGTCGGTCTGGAAACACCATATATTTT. Translation gives CASSEGQGRSGNTIYF.

The rearrangement uses TRBV10-2 and TRBJ2-1; 12 bases agree with TRBD2. V trimming: 5 bases; J trimming: 8 bases; junction bases outside the gene matches: 4. The V gene's germline CDR1 is WSHSY and CDR2 SAAADI. The CDR3 has 14 amino acids. The CDR3 nucleotides read TGCGCCAGCAGTCCGGGACTAGCGGGTTATGAGCAGTTCTTC. This codes for CASSPGLAGYEQFF.

This chain connects TRBV7-6 to TRBJ2-7; 10 bases map to TRBD2. V dropped 1 base and J dropped 5; count of bases not matched to a gene: 11. The germline V gene encodes CDR1 SGHVS and CDR2 FNYEAQ. The CDR3 contains 17 residues. CDR3: CASSLGAASGSKDEQYF. CDR3 DNA sequence: TGTGCCAGCAGCTTAGGGGCGGCTAGCGGGAGCAAGGACGAGCAGTACTTC.

The genes are TRBV2 and TRBJ1-2, with D perhaps TRBD1 (5 bases). Trimming shortened V by 7 bases and J by 8 bases, and 14 bases separated the two germline ends. The CDR3 has 12 amino acids. Germline assignment: CDR1 SNHLY and CDR2 FYNNEI. CDR3 region: CASKDDGAGYTF. The CDR3 region has the DNA TGTGCCAGCAAGGACGACGGGGCGGGCTACACCTTC.

The rearrangement joins TRBV10-1 to TRBJ2-7, with D unclear. In germline, CDR1 is WNHNN, CDR2 SYGVQD (reference sequence). The V and J ends lost 5 bases and 6 bases respectively, with 14 bases between them. The CDR3 is 13 amino acids. The CDR3 DNA follows: TGCGCCAGCAGTAACAGCAACTCTGGCGAGCAGTACTTC. This translates into CASSNSNSGEQYF.

This sequence joins TRBV18 and TRBJ1-1; D might be TRBD1 (5 bases). The germline gives CDR1 KGHSH, CDR2 LQKENI. The CDR3 loop spans 16 amino acids. V dropped 2 bases and J dropped 0 bases, with 13 bases sitting between them. CDR3 loop: CASSPATTVLNTEAFF. Here the CDR3 DNA reads TGTGCCAGCTCACCAGCAACGACAGTCTTGAACACTGAAGCTTTCTTT. The whole variable domain, remainder taken from reference TRBV18 and TRBJ1-1, is NAGVMQNPRHLVRRRGQEARLRCSPMKGHSHVYWYRQLPEEGLKFMVYLQKENIIDESGMPKERFSAEFPKEGPSILRIQQVVRGDSAAYFCASSPATTVLNTEAFFGQGTRLTVV.